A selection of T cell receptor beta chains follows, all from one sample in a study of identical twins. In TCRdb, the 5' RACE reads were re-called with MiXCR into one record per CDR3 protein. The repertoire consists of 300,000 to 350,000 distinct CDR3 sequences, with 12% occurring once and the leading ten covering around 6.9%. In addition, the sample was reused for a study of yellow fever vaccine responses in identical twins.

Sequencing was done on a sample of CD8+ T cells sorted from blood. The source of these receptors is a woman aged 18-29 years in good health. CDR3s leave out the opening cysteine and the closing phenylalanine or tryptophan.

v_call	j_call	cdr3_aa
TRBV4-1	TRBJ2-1	ASSLYYRVVTYNEQF
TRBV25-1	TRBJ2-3	ASSEREGLGVDTQY
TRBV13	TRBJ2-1	ASSSGTSAEQF
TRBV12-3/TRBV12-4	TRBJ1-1	ASTLGDREAF
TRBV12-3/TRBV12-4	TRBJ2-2	ASTEARTGVGTGELF
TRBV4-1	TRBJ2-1	ASSQEGGSYNEQF
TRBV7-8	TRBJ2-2	ASSLGGTGPFSGELF
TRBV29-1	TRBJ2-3	SVEDPKGDTQY
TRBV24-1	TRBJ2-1	ATSGQGANEQF
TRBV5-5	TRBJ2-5	ASSLVLVQGDGETQY
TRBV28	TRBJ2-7	ASLSRGPKEEQY
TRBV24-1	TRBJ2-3	ATSAPGTSGIYTDTQY
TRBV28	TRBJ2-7	ASRGVGSNYEQY
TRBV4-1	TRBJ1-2	ASSRGSVGRVHGYT
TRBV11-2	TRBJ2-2	ASSFPLTGELF
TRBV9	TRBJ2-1	ASSVEASGGNSIEQF